This TCR beta chain was found in a study of cytomegalovirus exposure and HLA in healthy donors. Study-level results: The listing of 150 to 200 TCR beta chains classed them as cytomegalovirus-associated.

CDR3 length: 11 amino acids. Germline V gene lookup returns CDR1 MDHEN and CDR2 SYDVKM. V shed 4 bases and J shed 4 bases, with 4 bases lying between them. Points on this clone: Its antigen is unidentified. Other DNA sequences from this sample encode an identical CDR3 as well.

Use of 60 Vbeta and 13 Jbeta primers characterized the PCR. The table came from immunoSEQ multiplex PCR; TCRdb's copy has only in-frame clones and leaves some out. The sample yields approximately 130,000 clones, around four fifths seen once. Healthy individuals who donated bone marrow served as the donors. This TCR came from a woman between 40 and 50 years old in good health and CMV-seronegative. The V gene is TRBV28, the J gene TRBJ1-2, with unresolved D. The material sequenced was PBMCs. CDR3 residues: CASSSGYGYTF. Written as DNA, the CDR3 is TGTGCCAGCAGTTCAGGCTATGGCTACACCTTC.